What follows describes a single T cell receptor (beta chain). This clone showed up just a few times. Its antigen remains undetermined. Base qualities are not at hand, and no much larger clone is one base apart. The sample originates from a study of cytotoxic CD8 clonotypes in ibrutinib-treated CLL (dated by TCRdb to about 2021). In the study overall: In this cohort, some 14 patients were treatment-naive and approximately ten were relapsed/refractory, while approximately 18 had unmutated IGHV. An average of around 260,000 productive templates and 94,082 productive rearrangements was obtained per sample. Of the roughly 79 people in the trial, around 25 had longitudinal samples available. Partial responses were observed in roughly 25 patients and complete responses in 2; after a median follow-up of around 68 months, remission was maintained in some 14 patients and progression was observed in approximately 12. Response samples were taken after a median of roughly eleven months on treatment, ranging from 6 to 36 months. Cryopreserved peripheral blood mononuclear cells were collected before treatment, at response, and at either disease progression or sustained remission.

On a MiSeq, deep resolution sequencing aimed for a depth between 1 in 1 million and 1 in 200,000 T cells, with each clonotype covered roughly 10x on average. The immunoSEQ hsTCRB Kit was used to generate the TCR beta libraries. From the authors' description of their analysis: ImmunoSEQ Data Assistant and ImmunoSEQ Analyzer were used for data analysis, and V, D and J genes were assigned according to IMGT definitions. Clonality was computed as one minus normalized Shannon entropy of productive rearrangement frequencies, ranging from 0 to 1. Only overrepresented clonotypes making up at least 0.05% of each patient's repertoire were included in the public clonotype analysis. Some 13 age-matched healthy donor repertoires from immuneACCESS served as clonality controls. Drawn from immuneACCESS, this table holds only the in-frame rearrangements with V and J called that TCRdb kept. Clones are partly lost; checked studies trace under half to an unresolved V gene and leave the rest unexplained. Clone size and the V and J calls come from that table; the DNA yielded D and trimming. The sample has around 310,000 clones on record, 80% of them singletons. In total, the top ten clones hold over 5.5% of the sample.

For TCR beta library preparation, 1.5 to 2 micrograms of genomic DNA were extracted from the cryopreserved PBMCs. Longitudinal blood samples from CLL patients on ibrutinib monotherapy underwent high-throughput TCR beta sequencing. The patients took part in an open-label, single-center phase 2 trial of ibrutinib monotherapy. From V the trimming removes 7 bases and from J it removes 3 bases, while the gene matches leave 5 bases of the junction unaccounted for. Inclusive of the bounding cysteine and phenylalanine, the CDR3 is 13 residues long. The read is trimmed to its CDR3 DNA, 39 bases read in frame from base 1. Via the germline V gene (reference sequence), CDR1 is SEHNR and CDR2 FQNEAQ. What the research found in general, with its limitations: Sustained-remission and progressing patients did not have matched sampling times, and lymph node repertoires were not examined. Clonality increased at ibrutinib response, stayed stable in sustained remission, and fell back toward baseline at progression. Baseline clonality exceeded that of age-matched healthy donors and correlated strongly with circulating CD8+ T-cell counts. Public clonotypes were rare and either shrank or stayed stable during treatment, and the rise in clonality at ibrutinib response reflected expansion of private clonotypes.

The sample consisted of PBMCs, taken before ibrutinib treatment. This sequence was found in a human donor with chronic lymphocytic leukemia. The sequence is built from TRBV7-9 and TRBJ2-7; 8 central nucleotides agree with TRBD1. The DNA sequence reads TGTGCCAGCACCAGGACAGGGAGCTACGAGCAGTACTTC. Translation gives CASTRTGSYEQYF. The entire variable domain, with the stretches around the CDR3 drawn from the reference TRBV7-9 and TRBJ2-7 proteins, is DTGVSQNPRHKITKRGQNVTFRCDPISEHNRLYWYRQTLGQGPEFLTYFQNEAQLEKSRLLSDRFSAERPKGSFSTLEIQRTEQGDSAMYLCASTRTGSYEQYFGPGTRLTVT.